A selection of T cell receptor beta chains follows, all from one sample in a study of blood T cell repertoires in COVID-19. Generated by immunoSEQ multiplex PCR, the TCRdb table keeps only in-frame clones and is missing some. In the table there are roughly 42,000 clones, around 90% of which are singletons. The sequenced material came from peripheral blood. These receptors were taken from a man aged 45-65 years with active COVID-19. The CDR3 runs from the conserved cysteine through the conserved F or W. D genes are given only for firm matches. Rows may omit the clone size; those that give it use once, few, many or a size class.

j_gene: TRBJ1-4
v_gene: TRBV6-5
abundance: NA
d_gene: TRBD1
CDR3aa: CASRDRESNEKLFF
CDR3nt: TGTGCCAGCAGAGACAGGGAGAGTAATGAAAAACTGTTTTTT

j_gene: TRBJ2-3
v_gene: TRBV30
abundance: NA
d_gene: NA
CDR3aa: CAWSVVARDTQYF
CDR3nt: TGTGCCTGGAGTGTGGTAGCACGGGATACGCAGTATTTT

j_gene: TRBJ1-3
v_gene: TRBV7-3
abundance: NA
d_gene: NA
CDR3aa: CASSLDFGNTIYF
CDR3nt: TGTGCCAGCAGCCTCGACTTCGGAAACACCATATATTTT

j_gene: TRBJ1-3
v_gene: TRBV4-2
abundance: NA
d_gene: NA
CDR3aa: CASSQDRTPGNTIYF
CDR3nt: TGTGCCAGCAGCCAAGATCGGACACCTGGAAACACCATATATTTT

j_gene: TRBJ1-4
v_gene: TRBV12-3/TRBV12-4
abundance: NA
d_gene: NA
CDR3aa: CASRANEKLFF
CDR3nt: TGTGCCAGCAGGGCAAATGAAAAACTGTTTTTT

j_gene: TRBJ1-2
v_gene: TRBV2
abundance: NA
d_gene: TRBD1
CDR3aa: CASRGQPTFGGYTF
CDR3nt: TGTGCCAGCAGGGGACAGCCCACTTTCGGAGGCTACACCTTC

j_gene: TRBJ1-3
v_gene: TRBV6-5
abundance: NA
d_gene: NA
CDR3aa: CASSYTATGHGNTIYF
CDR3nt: TGTGCCAGCAGTTATACGGCTACAGGGCACGGAAACACCATATATTTT

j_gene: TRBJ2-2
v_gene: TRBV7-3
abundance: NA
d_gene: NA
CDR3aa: CASSPALASYTGELFF
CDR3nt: TGTGCCAGCAGCCCCGCCTTAGCTAGTTATACCGGGGAGCTGTTTTTT

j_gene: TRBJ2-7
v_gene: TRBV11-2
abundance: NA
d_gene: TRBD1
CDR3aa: CASSPPRQGTGSGEQYF
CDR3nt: TGTGCCAGCAGCCCCCCCCGCCAAGGGACAGGGTCTGGGGAGCAGTACTTC

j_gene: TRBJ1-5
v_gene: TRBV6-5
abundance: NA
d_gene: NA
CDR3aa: CASSYSRRQPQHF
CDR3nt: TGTGCCAGCAGTTACTCGAGGAGGCAGCCCCAGCATTTT

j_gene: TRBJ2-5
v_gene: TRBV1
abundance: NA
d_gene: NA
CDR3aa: CTSKTQETQYF
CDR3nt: TGCACCAGCAAGACTCAAGAGACCCAGTACTTC

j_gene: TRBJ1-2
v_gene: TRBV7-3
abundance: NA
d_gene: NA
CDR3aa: CASSLNTGSSYTF
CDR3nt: TGTGCCAGCAGCTTAAATACGGGAAGCAGCTACACCTTC

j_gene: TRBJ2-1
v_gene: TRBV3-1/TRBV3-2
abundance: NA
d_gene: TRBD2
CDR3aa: CASSQAAGGSNEQFF
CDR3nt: TGTGCCAGCAGCCAAGCCGCGGGGGGGAGCAATGAGCAGTTCTTC

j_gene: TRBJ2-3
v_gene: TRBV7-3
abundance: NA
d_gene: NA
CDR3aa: CASSFSSTDTQYF
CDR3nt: TGTGCCAGCAGCTTCTCTAGCACAGATACGCAGTATTTT

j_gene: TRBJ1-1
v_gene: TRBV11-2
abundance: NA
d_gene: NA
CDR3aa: CASRPQGKTEAFF
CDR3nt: TGTGCCAGCCGGCCGCAGGGAAAAACTGAAGCTTTCTTT

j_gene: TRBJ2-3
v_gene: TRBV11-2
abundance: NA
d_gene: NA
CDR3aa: CASRDRVSTDTQYF
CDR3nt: TGTGCCAGCAGGGACAGAGTTAGCACAGATACGCAGTATTTT

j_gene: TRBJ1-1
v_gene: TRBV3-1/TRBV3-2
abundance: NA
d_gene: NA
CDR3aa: CASSQDRPTPSGGARNTEAFF
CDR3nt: TGTGCCAGCAGCCAAGATAGGCCAACTCCTAGCGGGGGGGCGAGGAACACTGAAGCTTTCTTT

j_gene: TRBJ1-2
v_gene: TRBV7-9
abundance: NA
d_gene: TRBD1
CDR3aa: CASSRGQPYGYTF
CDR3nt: TGTGCCAGCAGCCGGGGACAGCCCTATGGCTACACCTTC

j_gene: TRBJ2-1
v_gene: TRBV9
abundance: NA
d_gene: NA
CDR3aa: CASSGTGLGMNEQFF
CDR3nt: TGTGCCAGCAGTGGTACGGGTTTAGGTATGAATGAGCAGTTCTTC

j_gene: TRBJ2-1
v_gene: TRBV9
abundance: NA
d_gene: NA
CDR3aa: CASSVGGEQFF
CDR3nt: TGTGCCAGCAGCGTAGGGGGCGAGCAGTTCTTC

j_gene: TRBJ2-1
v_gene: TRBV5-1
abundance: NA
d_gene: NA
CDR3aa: CASGGHLGDEQFF
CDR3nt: TGCGCCAGCGGGGGCCACCTCGGCGATGAGCAGTTCTTC

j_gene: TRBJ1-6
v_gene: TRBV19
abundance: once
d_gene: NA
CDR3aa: CASSPGGVGNSPLHF
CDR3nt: TGTGCCAGTAGCCCCGGAGGGGTTGGTAATTCACCCCTCCACTTT

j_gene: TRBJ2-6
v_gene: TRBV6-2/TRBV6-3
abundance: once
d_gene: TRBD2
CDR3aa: CASSYSIQGLYSGANVLTF
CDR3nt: TGTGCCAGCAGTTACTCGATCCAGGGACTATACTCTGGGGCCAACGTCCTGACTTTC

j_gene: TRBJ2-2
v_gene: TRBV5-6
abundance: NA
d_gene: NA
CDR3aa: CASSLDGINTGELFF
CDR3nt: TGTGCCAGCAGCTTGGACGGGATTAACACCGGGGAGCTGTTTTTT

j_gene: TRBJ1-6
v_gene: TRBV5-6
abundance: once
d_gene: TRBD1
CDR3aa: CASSLEGQVYNSPLHF
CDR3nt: TGTGCCAGCAGCTTGGAAGGACAGGTCTATAATTCACCCCTCCACTTT

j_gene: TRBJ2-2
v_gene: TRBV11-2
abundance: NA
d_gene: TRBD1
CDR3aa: CASSSKPLGQVNTGELFF
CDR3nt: TGTGCCAGCAGCTCCAAGCCCCTCGGACAGGTCAACACCGGGGAGCTGTTTTTT

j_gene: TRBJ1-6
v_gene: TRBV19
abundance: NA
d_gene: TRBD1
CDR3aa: CASRDWTGFNSPLHF
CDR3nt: TGTGCCAGTAGGGACTGGACAGGGTTTAATTCACCCCTCCACTTT

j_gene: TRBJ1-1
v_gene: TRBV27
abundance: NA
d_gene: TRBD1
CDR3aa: CASSRGDRAEAFF
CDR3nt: TGTGCCAGCAGTCGAGGGGACAGGGCGGAAGCTTTCTTT

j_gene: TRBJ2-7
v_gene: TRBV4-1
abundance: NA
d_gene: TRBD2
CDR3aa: CASSPGLAAGYEQYF
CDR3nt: TGCGCCAGCAGCCCGGGACTAGCGGCAGGTTACGAGCAGTACTTC

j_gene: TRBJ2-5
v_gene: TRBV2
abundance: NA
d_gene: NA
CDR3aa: CASSETSTETQYF
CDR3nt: TGTGCCAGCAGTGAAACTAGCACAGAGACCCAGTACTTC

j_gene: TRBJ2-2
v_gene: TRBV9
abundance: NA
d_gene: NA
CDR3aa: CASSVGRGGPTGELFF
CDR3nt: TGTGCCAGCAGCGTCGGGCGGGGCGGACCCACCGGGGAGCTGTTTTTT

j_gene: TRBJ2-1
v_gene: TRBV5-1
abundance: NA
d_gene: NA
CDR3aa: CASSFASYANEQFF
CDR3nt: TGCGCCAGCAGCTTCGCTAGCTACGCGAATGAGCAGTTCTTC

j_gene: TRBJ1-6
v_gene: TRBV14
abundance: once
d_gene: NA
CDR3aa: CASSQVGIGPGMAPGPHSPLHF
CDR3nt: TGTGCCAGCAGCCAAGTCGGGATAGGGCCAGGTATGGCCCCAGGTCCTCATTCACCCCTCCACTTT

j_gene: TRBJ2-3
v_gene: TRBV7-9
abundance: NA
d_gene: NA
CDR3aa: CASSLGNTGLDTQYF
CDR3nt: TGTGCCAGCAGCTTAGGAAATACAGGGTTAGATACGCAGTATTTT

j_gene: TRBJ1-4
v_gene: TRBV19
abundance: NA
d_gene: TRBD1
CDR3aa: CASSNPWRQGVGKLFF
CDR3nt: TGTGCCAGTAGTAACCCCTGGAGGCAGGGGGTAGGAAAACTGTTTTTT

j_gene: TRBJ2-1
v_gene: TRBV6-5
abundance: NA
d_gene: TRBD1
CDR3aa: CASALGGTGGNEQFF
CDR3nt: TGTGCCTCGGCTTTAGGAGGGACAGGGGGTAATGAGCAGTTCTTC

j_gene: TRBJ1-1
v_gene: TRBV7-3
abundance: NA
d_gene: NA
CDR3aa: CASSNYRDTEAFF
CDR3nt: TGTGCCAGCAGCAACTACAGGGACACTGAAGCTTTCTTT

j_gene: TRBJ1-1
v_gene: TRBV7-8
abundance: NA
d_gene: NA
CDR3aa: CASSLVVGGNMNTEAFF
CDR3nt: TGTGCCAGCAGCTTAGTTGTAGGAGGGAACATGAACACTGAAGCTTTCTTT

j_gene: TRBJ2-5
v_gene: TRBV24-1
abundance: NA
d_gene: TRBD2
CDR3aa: CATSDGTTGRTQYF
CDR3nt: TGTGCCACCAGTGACGGGACTACCGGACGGACCCAGTACTTC

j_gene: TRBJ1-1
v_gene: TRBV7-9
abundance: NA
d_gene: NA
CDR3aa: CASSLGRGAFF
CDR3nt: TGTGCCAGCAGCTTAGGTCGGGGAGCTTTCTTT

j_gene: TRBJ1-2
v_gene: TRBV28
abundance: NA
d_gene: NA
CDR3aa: CASSSFGENYGYTF
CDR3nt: TGTGCCAGCAGTTCTTTCGGAGAAAACTATGGCTACACCTTC

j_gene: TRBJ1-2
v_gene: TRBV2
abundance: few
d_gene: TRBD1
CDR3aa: CASIQGGAGYGYTF
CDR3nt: TGTGCCAGCATCCAGGGGGGCGCGGGGTATGGCTACACCTTC

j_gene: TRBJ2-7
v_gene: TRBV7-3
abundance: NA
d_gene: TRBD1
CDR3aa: CASSPGTGEQYF
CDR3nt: TGTGCCAGCAGCCCCGGGACAGGAGAGCAGTACTTC

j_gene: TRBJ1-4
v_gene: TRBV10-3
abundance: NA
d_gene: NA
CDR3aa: CATSGGEEKLFF
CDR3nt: TGTGCCACCAGCGGGGGTGAAGAAAAACTGTTTTTT

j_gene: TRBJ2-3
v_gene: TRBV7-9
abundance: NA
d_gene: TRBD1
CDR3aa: CASSQGDRGFADTQYF
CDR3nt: TGTGCCAGCAGCCAGGGCGACAGGGGGTTCGCAGATACGCAGTATTTT

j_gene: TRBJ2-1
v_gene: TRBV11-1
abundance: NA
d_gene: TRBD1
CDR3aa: CASSSLKGAWNNEQFF
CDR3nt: TGTGCCAGCAGCTCTTTAAAGGGGGCTTGGAACAATGAGCAGTTCTTC

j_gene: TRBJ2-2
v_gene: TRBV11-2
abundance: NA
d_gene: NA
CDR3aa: CASSRYFSGIKNTGELFF
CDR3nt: TGTGCCAGCAGCCGATACTTTAGCGGAATTAAGAACACCGGGGAGCTGTTTTTT

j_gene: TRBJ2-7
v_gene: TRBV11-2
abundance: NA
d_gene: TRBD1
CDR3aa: CASSPGTGRYEQYF
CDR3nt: TGTGCCAGCAGCCCCGGGACAGGGCGATACGAGCAGTACTTC

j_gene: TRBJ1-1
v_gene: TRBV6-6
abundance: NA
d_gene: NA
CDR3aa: CASSLAGSTEAFF
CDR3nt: TGTGCCAGCAGCCTCGCGGGGAGTACTGAAGCTTTCTTT

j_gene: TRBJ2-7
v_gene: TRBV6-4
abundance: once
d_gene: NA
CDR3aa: CASSEQPGGPYEQYF
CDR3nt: TGTGCCAGCAGTGAGCAGCCAGGTGGCCCCTACGAGCAGTACTTC

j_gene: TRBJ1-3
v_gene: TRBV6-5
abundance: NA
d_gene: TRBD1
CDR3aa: CASSYFDRAQGNTIYF
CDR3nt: TGTGCCAGCAGTTACTTCGACAGGGCTCAGGGAAACACCATATATTTT

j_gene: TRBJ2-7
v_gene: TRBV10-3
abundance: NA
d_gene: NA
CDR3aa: CAISEPGQGGSYEQYF
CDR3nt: TGTGCCATCAGTGAGCCAGGACAGGGAGGGTCCTACGAGCAGTACTTC

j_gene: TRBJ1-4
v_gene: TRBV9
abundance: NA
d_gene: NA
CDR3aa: CASGVRGVANEKLFF
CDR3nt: TGTGCCAGCGGAGTTCGGGGGGTAGCTAATGAAAAACTGTTTTTT

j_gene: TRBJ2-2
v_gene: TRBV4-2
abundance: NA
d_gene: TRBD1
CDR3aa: CASSHDRGRGELFF
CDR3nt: TGTGCCAGCAGCCACGACAGGGGGCGCGGGGAGCTGTTTTTT

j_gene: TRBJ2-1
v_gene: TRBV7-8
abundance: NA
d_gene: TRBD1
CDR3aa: CASRTGTGAYNEQFF
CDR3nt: TGTGCCAGCAGGACCGGGACAGGGGCCTACAATGAGCAGTTCTTC

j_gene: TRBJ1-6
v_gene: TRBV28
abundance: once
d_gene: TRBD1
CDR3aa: CASSPGQGKRSPLHF
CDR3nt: TGTGCCAGCAGTCCCGGACAGGGGAAGCGTTCACCCCTCCACTTT

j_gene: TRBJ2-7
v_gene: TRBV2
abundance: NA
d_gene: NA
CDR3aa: CASNGQTYEQYF
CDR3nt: TGTGCCAGCAATGGACAGACCTACGAGCAGTACTTC

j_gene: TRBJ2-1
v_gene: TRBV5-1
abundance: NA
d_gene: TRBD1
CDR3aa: CASSLAGTGGPSYNEQFF
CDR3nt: TGCGCCAGCAGCTTGGCCGGGACAGGGGGCCCCTCCTACAATGAGCAGTTCTTC

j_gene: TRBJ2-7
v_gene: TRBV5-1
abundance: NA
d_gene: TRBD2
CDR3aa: CASSLGLGTYEQYF
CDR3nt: TGCGCCAGCAGCCTAGGACTAGGTACCTACGAGCAGTACTTC

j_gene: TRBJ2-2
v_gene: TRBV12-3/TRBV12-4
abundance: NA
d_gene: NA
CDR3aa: CASGGTNTGELFF
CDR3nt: TGTGCCAGCGGAGGGACTAACACCGGGGAGCTGTTTTTT